This T cell receptor (beta chain) derives from a study of blood T cell repertoires in COVID-19. For the study at large: Samples representing acute and convalescent COVID-19 were sourced from the United States, Italy and Spain. T cells, B-cell-depleted T cells, or PBMCs provided the cDNA or gDNA that served as material.

A Seattle source enrolled patients during active infection and followed them longitudinally. In the study's own analysis: Counts of nucleated cells, estimated from reference gene primer amplification, were obtained. Here immunoSEQ multiplex PCR was the method, and the copy in TCRdb shows in-frame clones only, minus some. D and trimming were read from the DNA, whereas the V and J calls and clone size are those reported in that table. Among around 230,000 clones listed, approximately 85% were seen once. Per the germline V gene, CDR1 is GTSNPN and CDR2 is SVGIG (reference sequence). The CDR3 is 12 amino acids. Deletions cut 2 bases from V and 5 bases from J, with 9 bases between.

Material: peripheral blood. This sequence joins TRBV30 and TRBJ2-5, with a tentative D call TRBD1 (6 bases). The TCR sequence derives from a man aged 50 to 59 with COVID-19, enrolled during active disease. The CDR3: CAWSPGHETQYF. As DNA, the CDR3 is TGTGCCTGGAGTCCGGGACACGAGACCCAGTACTTC.